This entry is about one T cell receptor (beta chain). The target of this receptor is not known. There are no base qualities to consult, and no much larger clone falls within one base. The data derive from a study of graft-versus-host responses after intestinal transplantation (dated by TCRdb to about 2021). Describing the broader study: Recipients received multivisceral, liver-intestinal, or isolated intestinal transplants. Every recipient was given anti-thymocyte globulin induction, then maintenance tacrolimus and steroids for around three years. Graft-versus-host and host-versus-graft alloreactive T cell clones were tracked in the graft, circulation and bone marrow after intestinal transplantation using bulk TCR-beta CDR3 sequencing. Alloreactive clones were identified by sequencing pre-transplant mixed lymphocyte reaction products and comparing them with unstimulated pre-transplant donor and recipient T cells. Of the roughly 26 intestinal transplant recipients enrolled in the cohort, one of whom was a retransplant, 3 patients without pretransplant specimens were excluded. Donor T cell macrochimerism was defined as a peak of at least 4% donor T cells among recipient peripheral blood mononuclear cells. Instead of going to the commercial service, samples from three later patients were sequenced in-house on an Illumina MiSeq and processed with MiXCR. The paper as a whole reports these results and caveats: The relatively low number and heterogeneity of intestinal transplant patients limited the conclusions. Early after transplant, peak levels of circulating GvH clones were found to be associated with declines in HvG clones. Patients with donor T cell macrochimerism had high GvH to HvG T cell clonal ratios in their allografts. GvH clones turned up in recipient bone marrow, with some appearing earlier in ileal mucosa or blood, a pattern consistent with an intestinal mucosal origin.

V and J are trimmed by 0 bases and 6 bases, and the gene matches miss 15 bases of the junction. CDR1 and CDR2 were assigned from the germline V gene as MNHNS and SASEGT. CDR3 length: 19 amino acids, cysteine to phenylalanine. The CDR3 DNA has 57 bases and is translated from base 1. This sample's time point label indicates: cells obtained before transplantation from donor or recipient. CD3+CD4+ and CD3+CD8+ populations were FACS-sorted from unstimulated pre-transplant donor and recipient cells taken from spleen or lymph nodes. The library was obtained by the immunoSEQ multiplex PCR assay. For most patients, genomic DNA was isolated using the Qiagen DNeasy Blood and Tissue Kit and was shipped frozen to Adaptive Biotechnologies for TCR sequencing. For most patients, high-throughput TCR-beta CDR3 sequencing of genomic DNA was performed by Adaptive Biotechnologies. From the authors' description of their analysis: Adaptive's ImmunoSEQ software was the source of the TCR sequencing data for roughly 19 patients, while a few other patients were processed with MiXCR and VDJtools. CD4 versus CD8 sorting errors were corrected by removing sequences found in both subsets at a frequency ratio below 5:1. CDR3 nucleotide sequences shared between donor and recipient were removed because the origin of such sequences could not be assigned. Alloreactive clones required at least 2-fold expansion over unstimulated cells and minimum CFSE-low frequency of 0.002% (template counts) or 0.001% (read counts). Mappable clones were those detected in sequenced pre-transplant spleen, lymph node, or MLR CFSE-low populations of the donor or recipient. Cumulative frequency of alloreactive clones was calculated as a percentage of all sequences weighted by copy number. TCRdb mirrors the immuneACCESS table, restricted to in-frame sequences. Some clones are absent from its copies; in checked studies, under half trace to an unresolved V gene, and the reason for the others is unknown. The D gene and trimming were derived from the DNA, and the V and J assignments and clone size from that table. Within this sample are about 25,000 clones, with around 82% of them counted one time only. Of the sample, 0.93% is held by the ten largest clones.

Here the chain combines TRBV6-1 and TRBJ2-7; 12 central nucleotides agree with TRBD2. The clonotype originates from a human donor who was the organ donor for an intestinal transplant. The material was unstimulated CD8+ T cells sorted from spleen or lymph node cells, obtained before transplant. The sequenced DNA: TGTGCCAGCAGTGAAGCGATTCCGACTAGCGGGGGCCTAACCGGCGAGCAGTACTTC. This translates into CASSEAIPTSGGLTGEQYF.